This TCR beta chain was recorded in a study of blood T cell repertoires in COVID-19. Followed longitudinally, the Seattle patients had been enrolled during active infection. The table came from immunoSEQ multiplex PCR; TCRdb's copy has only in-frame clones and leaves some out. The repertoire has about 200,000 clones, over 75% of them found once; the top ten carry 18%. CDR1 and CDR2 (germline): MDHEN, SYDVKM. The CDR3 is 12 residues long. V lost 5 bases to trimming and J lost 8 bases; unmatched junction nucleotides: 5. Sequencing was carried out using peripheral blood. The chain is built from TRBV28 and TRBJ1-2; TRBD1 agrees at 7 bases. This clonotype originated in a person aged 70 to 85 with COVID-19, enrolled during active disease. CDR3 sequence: CASSPGQWGYTF. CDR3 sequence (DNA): TGTGCCAGCAGTCCGGGACAGTGGGGCTACACCTTC.